This TCR beta chain was documented in a study of breast tumors, draining lymph nodes, adjacent tissues. Breast cancer patients provided tissue from their axillary draining lymph nodes. TCRdb re-derived calls from the multiplex PCR reads in MiXCR, one entry per CDR3 protein. The data contain 250,000 or so distinct CDR3 sequences, over 25% of them seen just once; the ten biggest clones take up 0.85% to 1.2%. This CDR3 comprises 13 residues. Germline values: CDR1 KGHDR, CDR2 SFDVKD. Between the trimmed V and J ends, which lost 7 bases and 5 bases, there was a span of 13 bases. This clonotype was observed once.

Specimen: axillary lymph node tissue. This TCR came from a female donor with breast cancer. Some clones in this sample may be carry-over from other donors' samples. V and J are TRBV24-1 and TRBJ1-2, with a possible D match to TRBD1 (5 bases). The CDR3 protein is CATSDSRRYGYTF. For the CDR3, the DNA is TGTGCCACCAGCGACAGTCGGAGATATGGCTACACCTTC.